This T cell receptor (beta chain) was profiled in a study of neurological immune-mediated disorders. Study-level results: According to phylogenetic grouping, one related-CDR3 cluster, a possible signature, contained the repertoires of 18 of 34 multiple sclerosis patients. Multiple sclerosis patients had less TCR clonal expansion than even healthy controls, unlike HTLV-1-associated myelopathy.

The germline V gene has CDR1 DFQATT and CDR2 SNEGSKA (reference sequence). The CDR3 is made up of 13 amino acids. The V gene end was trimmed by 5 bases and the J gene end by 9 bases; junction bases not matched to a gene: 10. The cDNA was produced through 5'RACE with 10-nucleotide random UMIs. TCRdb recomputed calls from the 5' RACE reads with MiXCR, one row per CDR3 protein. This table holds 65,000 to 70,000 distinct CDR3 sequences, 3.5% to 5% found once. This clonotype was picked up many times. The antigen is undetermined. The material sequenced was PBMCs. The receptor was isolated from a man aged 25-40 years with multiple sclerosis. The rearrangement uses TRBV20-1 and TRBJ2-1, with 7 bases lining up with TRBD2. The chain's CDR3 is CSAGRGADGEQFF. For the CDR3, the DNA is TGCAGTGCTGGGAGGGGAGCGGACGGTGAGCAGTTCTTC.